Presented here are 5 T cell receptor beta chains from one specimen sequenced in a study of cytomegalovirus exposure and HLA in healthy donors. The PCR used 60 Vbeta and 13 Jbeta primers. Sequencing used immunoSEQ multiplex PCR; TCRdb keeps in-frame clones, though not all of them. The repertoire consists of 80,000 or so clones, with roughly 76% occurring once and the leading ten covering 7% to 9%. The sample taken for sequencing was PBMCs. These receptors were obtained from a woman in her 40s in good health and CMV-seronegative.

The chain employs TRBV7-9 and TRBJ1-1; D may be TRBD1 (5 bases). Germline V gene sequence: CDR1 SEHNR, CDR2 FQNEAQ (reference sequence). The CDR3 has 14 amino acids. V lost 3 bases, J lost 4 bases, and 12 bases lay in between. In DNA form, the CDR3 reads TGTGCCAGCAGCTTGGGGGGATTGAGCACTGAAGCTTTCTTT. It yields the protein CASSLGGLSTEAFF.

The sample holds a few counts of this clone. The chain has TRBV21-1 and TRBJ1-1; the table names TRBD1, a call not compared with the DNA. TRBV21-1 is marked as a pseudogene. The CDR3 has 17 amino acids. CDR3 bases: TGTGCCAGCAGCAAAAGGGGTTCAAGAGGGGGAAGTACTGAAGCTTTCTTT. It translates to CASSKRGSRGGSTEAFF.

This clone was counted once. The rearrangement links TRBV19 to TRBJ1-1; D remains ambiguous. The CDR3 extends over 14 amino acids. Germline V gene data show CDR1 as LNHDA and CDR2 as SQIVND (reference sequence). Trimming took 0 bases from V and 4 from J, leaving 9 bases between them. CDR3 DNA sequence: TGTGCCAGTAGTATAGATCAGTGGGCCACTGAAGCTTTCTTT. Its protein product is CASSIDQWATEAFF.

This rearrangement joins TRBV2 to TRBJ2-5; D gene ambiguous. The V gene lost 7 bases and the J gene lost 6 bases, with 12 bases spanning the gap. The CDR3 is 12 residues long. CDR1 is SNHLY, CDR2 FYNNEI, per germline. The CDR3 is CASTPMRKTQYF. The CDR3 DNA reads TGTGCCAGCACCCCCATGAGAAAGACCCAGTACTTC.

Note on this clone: At one boundary the junction diverges from the germline segment, which might be a read error. This chain connects TRBV30 to TRBJ1-2, with D perhaps matching TRBD1 (6 bases). The CDR3 contains 12 residues. Per the germline V gene, CDR1 is GTSNPN and CDR2 is SVGIG (reference sequence). The CDR3 sequence: CAHSTGRYGYAF. The CDR3 nucleotides are TGTGCCCACTCGACAGGACGGTATGGCTACGCCTTC.